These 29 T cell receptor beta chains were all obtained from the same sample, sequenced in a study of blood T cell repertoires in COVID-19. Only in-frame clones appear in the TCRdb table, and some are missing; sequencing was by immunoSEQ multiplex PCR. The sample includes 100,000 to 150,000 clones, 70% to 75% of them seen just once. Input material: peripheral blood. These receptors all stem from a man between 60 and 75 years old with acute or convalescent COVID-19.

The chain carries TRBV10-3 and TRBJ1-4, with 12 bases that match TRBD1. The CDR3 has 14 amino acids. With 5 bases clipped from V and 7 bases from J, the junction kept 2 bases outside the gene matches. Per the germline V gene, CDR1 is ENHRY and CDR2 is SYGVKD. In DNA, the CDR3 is TGTGCCATCAGTCCGGGACAGGGGGCTGAAAAACTGTTTTTT. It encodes CAISPGQGAEKLFF.

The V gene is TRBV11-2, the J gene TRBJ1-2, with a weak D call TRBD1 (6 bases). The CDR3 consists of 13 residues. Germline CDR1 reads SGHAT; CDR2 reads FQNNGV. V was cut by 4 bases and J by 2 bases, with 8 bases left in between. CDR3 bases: TGTGCCAGCAGCTCTGACAGGAACTATGGCTACACCTTC. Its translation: CASSSDRNYGYTF.

CDR3 bases: TGTGCCAGCAGCTTCGGGACAGGCTATGGCTACACCTTC. Its translation is CASSFGTGYGYTF. The V gene is TRBV7-3, the J gene TRBJ1-2, with 8 bases fitting TRBD1. The trim removed 3 bases at V and 4 bases at J, leaving 1 base unmatched. Germline CDR1 SGHTA, CDR2 FQGTGA. The CDR3 loop spans 13 amino acids.

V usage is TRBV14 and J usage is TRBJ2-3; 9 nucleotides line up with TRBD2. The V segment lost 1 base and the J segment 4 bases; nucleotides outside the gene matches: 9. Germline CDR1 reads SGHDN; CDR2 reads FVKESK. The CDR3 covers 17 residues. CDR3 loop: CASSQASGLAVSDTQYF. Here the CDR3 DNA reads TGTGCCAGCAGCCAAGCGTCGGGACTAGCAGTGTCAGATACGCAGTATTTT. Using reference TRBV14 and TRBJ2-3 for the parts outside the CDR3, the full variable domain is EAGVTQFPSHSVIEKGQTVTLRCDPISGHDNLYWYRRVMGKEIKFLLHFVKESKQDESGMPNNRFLAERTGGTYSTLKVQPAELEDSGVYFCASSQASGLAVSDTQYFGPGTRLTVL.

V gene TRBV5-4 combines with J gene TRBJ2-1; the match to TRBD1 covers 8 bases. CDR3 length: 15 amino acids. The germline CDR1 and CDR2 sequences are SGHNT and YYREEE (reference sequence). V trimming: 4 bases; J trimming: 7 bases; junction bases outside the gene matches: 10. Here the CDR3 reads CASSPQGARGNEQFF. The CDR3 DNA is TGTGCCAGCAGCCCCCAGGGGGCCAGGGGGAATGAGCAGTTCTTC.

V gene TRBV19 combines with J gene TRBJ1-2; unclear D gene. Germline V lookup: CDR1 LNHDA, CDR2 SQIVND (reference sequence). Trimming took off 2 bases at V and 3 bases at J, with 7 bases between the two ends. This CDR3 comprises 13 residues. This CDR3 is CASSINGDYGYTF. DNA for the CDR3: TGTGCCAGTAGTATAAACGGGGACTATGGCTACACCTTC.

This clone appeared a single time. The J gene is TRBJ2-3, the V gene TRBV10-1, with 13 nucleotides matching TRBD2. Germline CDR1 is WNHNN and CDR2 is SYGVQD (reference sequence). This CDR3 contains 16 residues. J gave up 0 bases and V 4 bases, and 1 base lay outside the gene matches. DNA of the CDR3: TGCGCCAGCAGTGGGACTAGCGGGAGCAGCACAGATACGCAGTATTTT. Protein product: CASSGTSGSSTDTQYF.

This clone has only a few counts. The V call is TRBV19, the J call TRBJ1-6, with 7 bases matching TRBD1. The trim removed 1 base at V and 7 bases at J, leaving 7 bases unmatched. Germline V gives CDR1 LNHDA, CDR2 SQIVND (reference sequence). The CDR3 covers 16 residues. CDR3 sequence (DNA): TGTGCCAGTAGTATAGGGACAGGATTCGGGAATTCACCCCTCCACTTT. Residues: CASSIGTGFGNSPLHF.

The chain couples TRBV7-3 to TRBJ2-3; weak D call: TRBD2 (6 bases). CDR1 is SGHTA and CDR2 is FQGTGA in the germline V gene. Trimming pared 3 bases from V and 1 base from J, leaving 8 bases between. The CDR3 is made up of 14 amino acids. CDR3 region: CASSFTGGTDTQYF. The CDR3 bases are TGTGCCAGCAGCTTTACGGGGGGCACAGATACGCAGTATTTT.

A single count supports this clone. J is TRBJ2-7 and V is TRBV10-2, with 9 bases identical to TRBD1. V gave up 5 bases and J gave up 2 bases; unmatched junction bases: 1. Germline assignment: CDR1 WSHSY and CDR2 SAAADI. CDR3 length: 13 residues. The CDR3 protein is CASSRDRAYEQYF. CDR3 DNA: TGCGCCAGCAGTAGGGACAGGGCCTACGAGCAGTACTTC.

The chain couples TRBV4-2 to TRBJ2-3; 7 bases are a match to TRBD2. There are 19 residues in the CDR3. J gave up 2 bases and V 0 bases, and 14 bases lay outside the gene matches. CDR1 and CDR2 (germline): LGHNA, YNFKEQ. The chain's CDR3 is CASSQDRVLSSGPTDTQYF. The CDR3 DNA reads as TGTGCCAGCAGCCAAGATCGCGTCCTGTCTAGCGGACCCACAGATACGCAGTATTTT.

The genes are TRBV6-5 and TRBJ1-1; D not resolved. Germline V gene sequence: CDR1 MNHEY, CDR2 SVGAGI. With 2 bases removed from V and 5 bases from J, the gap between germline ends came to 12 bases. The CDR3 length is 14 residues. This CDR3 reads CASSYDEGRTEAFF. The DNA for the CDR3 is TGTGCCAGCAGTTACGACGAGGGAAGAACTGAAGCTTTCTTT.

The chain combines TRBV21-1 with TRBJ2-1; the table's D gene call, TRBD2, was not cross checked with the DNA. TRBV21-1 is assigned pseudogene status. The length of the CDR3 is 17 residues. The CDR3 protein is CASSKFNSRSSYNEQFF. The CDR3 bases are TGTGCCAGCAGCAAATTTAATTCGAGAAGCTCCTACAATGAGCAGTTCTTC.

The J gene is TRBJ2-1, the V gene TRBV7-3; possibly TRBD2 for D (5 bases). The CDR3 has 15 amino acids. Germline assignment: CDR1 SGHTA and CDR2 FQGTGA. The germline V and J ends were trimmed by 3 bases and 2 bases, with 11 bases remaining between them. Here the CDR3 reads CASSFSGLTYNEQFF. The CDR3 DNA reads TGTGCCAGCAGCTTTTCAGGACTTACCTACAATGAGCAGTTCTTC.

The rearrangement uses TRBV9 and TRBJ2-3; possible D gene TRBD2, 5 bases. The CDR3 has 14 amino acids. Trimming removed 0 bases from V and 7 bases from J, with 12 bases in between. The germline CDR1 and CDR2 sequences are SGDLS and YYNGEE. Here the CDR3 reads CASSVDLAVNTQYF. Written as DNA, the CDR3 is TGTGCCAGCAGCGTAGATCTAGCTGTGAATACGCAGTATTTT.

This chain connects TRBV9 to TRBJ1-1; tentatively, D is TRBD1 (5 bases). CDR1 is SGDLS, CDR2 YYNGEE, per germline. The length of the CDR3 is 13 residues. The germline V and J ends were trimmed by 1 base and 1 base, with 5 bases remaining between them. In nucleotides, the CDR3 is TGTGCCAGCAGCGTACAGGGGAACACTGAAGCTTTCTTT. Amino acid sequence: CASSVQGNTEAFF.

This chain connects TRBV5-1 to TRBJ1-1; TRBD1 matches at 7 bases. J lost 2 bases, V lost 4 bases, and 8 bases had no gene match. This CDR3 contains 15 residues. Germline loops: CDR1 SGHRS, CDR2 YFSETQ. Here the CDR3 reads CASSRLGTENTEAFF. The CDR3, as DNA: TGCGCCAGCAGCCGACTAGGGACAGAAAACACTGAAGCTTTCTTT.

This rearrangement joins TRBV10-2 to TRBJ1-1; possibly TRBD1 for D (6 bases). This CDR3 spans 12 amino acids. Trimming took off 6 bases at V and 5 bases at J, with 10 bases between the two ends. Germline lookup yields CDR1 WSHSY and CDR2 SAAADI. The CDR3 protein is CASRYGQTEAFF. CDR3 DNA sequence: TGCGCCAGCAGGTACGGACAGACTGAAGCTTTCTTT.

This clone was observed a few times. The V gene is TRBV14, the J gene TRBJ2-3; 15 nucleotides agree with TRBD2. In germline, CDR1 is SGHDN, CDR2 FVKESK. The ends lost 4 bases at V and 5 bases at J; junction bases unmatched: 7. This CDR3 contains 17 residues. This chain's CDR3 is CASSLPGLAGGGDTQYF. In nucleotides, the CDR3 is TGTGCCAGCAGCCTACCGGGACTAGCGGGGGGTGGAGATACGCAGTATTTT.

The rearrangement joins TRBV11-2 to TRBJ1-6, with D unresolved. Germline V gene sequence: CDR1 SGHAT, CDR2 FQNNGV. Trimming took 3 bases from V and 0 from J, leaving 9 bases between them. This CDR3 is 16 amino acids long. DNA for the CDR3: TGTGCCAGCAGCTTTGGGAGGGCCTCCTATAATTCACCCCTCCACTTT. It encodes CASSFGRASYNSPLHF.

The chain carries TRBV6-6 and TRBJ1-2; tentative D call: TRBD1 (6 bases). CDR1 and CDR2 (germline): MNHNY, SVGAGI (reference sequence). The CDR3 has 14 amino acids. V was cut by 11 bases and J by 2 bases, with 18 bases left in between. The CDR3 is CAAAGGARNYGYTF. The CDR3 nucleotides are TGTGCCGCAGCCGGGGGGGCGCGAAACTATGGCTACACCTTC.

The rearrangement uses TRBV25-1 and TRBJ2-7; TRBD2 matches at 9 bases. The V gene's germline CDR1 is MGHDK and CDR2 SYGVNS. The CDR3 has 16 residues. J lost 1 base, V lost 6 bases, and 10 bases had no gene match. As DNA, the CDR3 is TGTGCCAGCAGCGCCGCTTTGCGGGGGGGATCCTACGAGCAGTACTTC. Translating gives CASSAALRGGSYEQYF.

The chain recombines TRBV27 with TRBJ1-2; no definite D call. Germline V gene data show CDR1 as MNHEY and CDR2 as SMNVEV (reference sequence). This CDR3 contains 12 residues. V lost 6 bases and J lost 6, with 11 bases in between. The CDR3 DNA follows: TGTGCCAGCAGCCGAGAGGGAGATGGCTACACCTTC. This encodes CASSREGDGYTF.

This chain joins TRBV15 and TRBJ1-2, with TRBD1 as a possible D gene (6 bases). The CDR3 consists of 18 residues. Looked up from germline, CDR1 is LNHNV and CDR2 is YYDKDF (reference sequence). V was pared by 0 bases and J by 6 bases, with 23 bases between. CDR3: CATSRDLVGGLAVDGYTF. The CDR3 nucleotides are TGTGCCACCAGCAGAGATCTGGTAGGGGGTCTGGCGGTGGATGGCTACACCTTC.

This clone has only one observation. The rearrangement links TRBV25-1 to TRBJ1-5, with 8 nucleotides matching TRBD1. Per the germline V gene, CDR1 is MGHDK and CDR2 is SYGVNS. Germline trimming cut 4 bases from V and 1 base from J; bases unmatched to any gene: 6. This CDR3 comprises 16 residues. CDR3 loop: CASSGRGHGSNQPQHF. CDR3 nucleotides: TGTGCCAGCAGTGGCAGGGGGCATGGAAGCAATCAGCCCCAGCATTTT. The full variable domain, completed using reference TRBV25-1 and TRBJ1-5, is EADIYQTPRYLVIGTGKKITLECSQTMGHDKMYWYQQDPGMELHLIHYSYGVNSTEKGDLSSESTVSRIRTEHFPLTLESARPSHTSQYLCASSGRGHGSNQPQHFGDGTRLSIL.

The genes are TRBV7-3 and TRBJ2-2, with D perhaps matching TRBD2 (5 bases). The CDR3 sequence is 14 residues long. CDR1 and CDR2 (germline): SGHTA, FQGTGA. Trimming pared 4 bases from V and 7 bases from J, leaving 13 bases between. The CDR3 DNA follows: TGTGCCAGCAGCTCCACGACCGGGAACGGGGAGCTGTTTTTT. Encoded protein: CASSSTTGNGELFF.

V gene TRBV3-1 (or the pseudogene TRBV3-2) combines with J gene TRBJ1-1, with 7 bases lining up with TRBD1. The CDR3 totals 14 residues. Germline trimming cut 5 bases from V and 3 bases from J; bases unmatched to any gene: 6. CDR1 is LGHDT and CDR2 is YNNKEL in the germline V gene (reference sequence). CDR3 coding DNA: TGTGCCAGCAGCGGCTGGCAGGGGGACACTGAAGCTTTCTTT. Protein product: CASSGWQGDTEAFF.

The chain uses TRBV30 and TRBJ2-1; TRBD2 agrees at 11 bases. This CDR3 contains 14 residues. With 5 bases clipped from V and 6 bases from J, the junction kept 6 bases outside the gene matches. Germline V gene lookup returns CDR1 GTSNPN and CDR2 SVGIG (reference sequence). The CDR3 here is CAWLSGRALNEQFF. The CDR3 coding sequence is TGTGCCTGGCTTAGCGGGAGGGCCCTCAATGAGCAGTTCTTC.

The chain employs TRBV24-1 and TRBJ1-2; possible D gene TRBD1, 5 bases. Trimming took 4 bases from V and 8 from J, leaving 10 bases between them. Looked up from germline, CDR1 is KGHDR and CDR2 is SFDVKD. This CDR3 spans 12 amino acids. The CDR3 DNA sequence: TGTGCCACCAGTGACTCCCGGACAGGCTACACCTTC. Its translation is CATSDSRTGYTF.